The next 32 T cell receptor beta chains were all read from a single sample in a study of Tregs in tolerant kidney transplant recipients. Only in-frame clones appear in the TCRdb table, and some are missing; sequencing was by immunoSEQ multiplex PCR. The sample consists of about 94,000 clones, over 85% of them appearing once. The specimen comprised CD4+ T cells from blood, sampled before the transplant. The origin of the receptors is a human donor who received a combined kidney and bone marrow transplant.

V and J are TRBV11-2 and TRBJ2-7, with 10 bases aligning to TRBD2. The V gene end was trimmed by 4 bases and the J gene end by 6 bases; junction bases not matched to a gene: 6. Germline values: CDR1 SGHAT, CDR2 FQNNGV. The CDR3 extends over 14 amino acids. The CDR3 spells CASSSTGTSVEQYF. The CDR3 DNA reads TGTGCCAGCAGCTCCACCGGGACTAGCGTCGAGCAGTACTTC. The variable domain in full, completed from reference TRBV11-2 and TRBJ2-7, reads EAGVAQSPRYKIIEKRQSVAFWCNPISGHATLYWYQQILGQGPKLLIQFQNNGVVDDSQLPKDRFSAERLKGVDSTLKIQPAKLEDSAVYLCASSSTGTSVEQYFGPGTRLTVT.

The rearrangement links TRBV27 to TRBJ2-1, with TRBD2 matching over 11 bases. V dropped 3 bases and J dropped 2; count of bases not matched to a gene: 6. The CDR3 is 17 residues long. CDR1 and CDR2 (germline): MNHEY, SMNVEV (reference sequence). Here the CDR3 DNA reads TGTGCCAGCAGTTTCGGACTAGCGGGTCTTCCCTACAATGAGCAGTTCTTC. Translated: CASSFGLAGLPYNEQFF.

Here the CDR3 reads CASSNGLAGGETQYF. The CDR3 DNA reads TGTGCCAGTAGTAACGGACTAGCGGGGGGAGAGACCCAGTACTTC. The chain carries TRBV19 and TRBJ2-5; 14 nucleotides align to TRBD2. Trimming at V came to 4 bases and at J to 4 bases, leaving 2 bases not matched to a gene. CDR1 LNHDA and CDR2 SQIVND come from the germline V gene (reference sequence). The CDR3 consists of 15 residues.

This chain connects TRBV28 to TRBJ2-7; 8 nucleotides agree with TRBD2. Germline CDR1 is MDHEN and CDR2 is SYDVKM. Germline trimming cut 2 bases from V and 3 bases from J; bases unmatched to any gene: 9. The CDR3 consists of 16 residues. Here the CDR3 reads CASSLRTGGVGYEQYF. The CDR3 region has the DNA TGTGCCAGCAGTTTAAGAACCGGGGGGGTCGGCTACGAGCAGTACTTC.

The J gene is TRBJ1-2, the V gene TRBV5-4, with D hard to call. CDR1 and CDR2 (germline): SGHNT, YYREEE (reference sequence). The CDR3 has 15 residues. V was clipped by 0 bases and J by 1 base, with 10 bases between them. For the CDR3, the DNA is TGTGCCAGCAGCTTGGGCGGGCGGATTAACTATGGCTACACCTTC. Protein sequence: CASSLGGRINYGYTF. Supplemented by reference TRBV5-4 and TRBJ1-2, the full variable domain reads ETGVTQSPTHLIKTRGQQVTLRCSSQSGHNTVSWYQQALGQGPQFIFQYYREEENGRGNFPPRFSGLQFPNYSSELNVNALELDDSALYLCASSLGGRINYGYTFGSGTRLTVV.

The chain uses TRBV19 and TRBJ2-3, with TRBD2 matching 8 bases. Germline CDR1 reads LNHDA; CDR2 reads SQIVND (reference sequence). Losses at the gene ends were 1 base for V and 3 bases for J; bases not matched to a gene: 9. The CDR3 length is 17 residues. Here the CDR3 DNA reads TGTGCCAGTAGTATAGGGGCACCGACTAGCGTAACAGATACGCAGTATTTT. It specifies CASSIGAPTSVTDTQYF.

The chain combines TRBV7-6 with TRBJ2-7; TRBD1 matches 12 bases. CDR1 and CDR2 from the germline V gene are SGHVS and FNYEAQ. CDR3 length: 16 residues. Losses at the gene ends were 1 base for V and 2 bases for J; bases not matched to a gene: 3. The CDR3 sequence is CASSLVGTGGAYEQYF. The CDR3 bases are TGTGCCAGCAGCTTAGTCGGGACAGGGGGCGCCTACGAGCAGTACTTC.

J is TRBJ2-7 and V is TRBV6-6; the match to TRBD2 covers 8 bases. The germline CDR1 and CDR2 sequences are MNHNY and SVGAGI (reference sequence). This CDR3 region has 15 residues. Losses at the gene ends were 1 base for V and 0 bases for J; bases not matched to a gene: 2. The CDR3 DNA sequence: TGTGCCAGCAGTTACTTTAGCGGGACCTCCTACGAGCAGTACTTC. This translates into CASSYFSGTSYEQYF.

The rearrangement joins TRBV16 to TRBJ1-2; 9 bases are shared with TRBD1. The J segment lost 4 bases and the V segment lost 4 bases, leaving 10 bases of the junction unmatched. This CDR3 is built from 16 residues. In germline, CDR1 is KGHSY, CDR2 FQNENV. The CDR3 sequence is CASSPRAQGAIYGYTF. CDR3 sequence (DNA): TGTGCCAGCAGCCCTCGGGCACAGGGGGCTATCTATGGCTACACCTTC.

The chain employs TRBV7-2 and TRBJ2-6, with unresolved D. This CDR3 region has 16 residues. Germline V CDR1 and CDR2: SGHTA, FQGNSA. Trimming stripped 1 base from V and 2 bases from J, with 9 bases between. In nucleotides, the CDR3 is TGTGCCAGCAGCTTAGAACCGCGTACTGGGGCCAACGTCCTGACTTTC. Protein product: CASSLEPRTGANVLTF.

V is TRBV30 and J is TRBJ2-7; the match to TRBD1 covers 9 bases. The J segment lost 3 bases and the V segment lost 5 bases, leaving 8 bases of the junction unmatched. Per germline, CDR1 GTSNPN and CDR2 SVGIG (reference sequence). The CDR3 covers 14 residues. This CDR3 reads CAWGGQGSLYEQYF. The CDR3 region has the DNA TGTGCCTGGGGAGGACAGGGGTCCCTCTACGAGCAGTACTTC.

This sequence joins TRBV7-9 and TRBJ2-1; a weak D match, TRBD2 (5 bases). The germline V gene encodes CDR1 SEHNR and CDR2 FQNEAQ (reference sequence). V dropped 3 bases and J dropped 3 bases, with 9 bases sitting between them. The CDR3 runs to 14 residues. CDR3 coding DNA: TGTGCCAGCAGCTTTCTACTAGTCTACAATGAGCAGTTCTTC. This codes for CASSFLLVYNEQFF.

This sequence joins TRBV6-5 and TRBJ2-3; D unclear. The CDR3 consists of 16 residues. V lost 0 bases and J lost 3, with 13 bases in between. Germline V gene data show CDR1 as MNHEY and CDR2 as SVGAGI. CDR3 residues: CASSYSFFAGTDTQYF. The CDR3 region has the DNA TGTGCCAGCAGTTACTCTTTTTTCGCAGGAACAGATACGCAGTATTTT.

This chain uses TRBV18 with TRBJ1-2; tentatively, D is TRBD1 (5 bases). Between the trimmed V and J ends, which lost 5 bases and 3 bases, there was a span of 13 bases. The CDR3 consists of 14 residues. The V gene's germline CDR1 is KGHSH and CDR2 LQKENI. CDR3 bases: TGTGCCAGCTCAACCAGGGATTTGGACTATGGCTACACCTTC. Its translation: CASSTRDLDYGYTF.

The chain is built from TRBV6-5 and TRBJ1-2; no clear D. Deletions cut 7 bases from V and 4 bases from J, with 13 bases between. This CDR3 contains 13 residues. CDR1 is MNHEY, CDR2 SVGAGI, per germline. The CDR3 DNA sequence: TGTGCCAGCACCTTCGATACGAGCTATGGCTACACCTTC. This encodes CASTFDTSYGYTF.

The sample holds one count of this clone. The sample carries other DNA sequences with the same CDR3. V and J are TRBV6-5 and TRBJ1-6; 8 bases match TRBD1. The trim removed 4 bases at V and 1 base at J, leaving 3 bases unmatched. Per the germline V gene, CDR1 is MNHEY and CDR2 is SVGAGI. The CDR3 consists of 16 residues. CDR3 DNA: TGTGCCAGCAGTTCAACAGGGGGGTCCTATAATTCACCCCTCCACTTT. It specifies CASSSTGGSYNSPLHF.

A note on this clone: Other DNA sequences in this sample translate to the same CDR3. In DNA form, the CDR3 reads TGCAGCGGCGGACAAGCCTATAATTCACCCCTCCACTTT. Translation: CSGGQAYNSPLHF. The chain links TRBV29-1 to TRBJ1-6, with a weak D call TRBD1 (5 bases). This CDR3 region has 13 residues. CDR1 and CDR2 from the germline V gene are SQVTM and ANQGSEA. The ends were cut back, 7 bases at V and 2 bases at J, with 9 bases in the middle.

The gene calls are TRBV30 and TRBJ2-1, with TRBD1 identical over 7 bases. J gave up 2 bases and V 5 bases, and 9 bases lay outside the gene matches. CDR1 and CDR2 (germline): GTSNPN, SVGIG (reference sequence). This CDR3 contains 15 residues. CDR3 protein: CAWGFRDRTYNEQFF. DNA of the CDR3: TGTGCCTGGGGCTTCCGGGACAGAACCTACAATGAGCAGTTCTTC.

This chain uses TRBV28 with TRBJ1-1; D unclear. From germline, CDR1 is MDHEN and CDR2 SYDVKM. The CDR3 is 16 residues long. With 1 base removed from V and 1 base from J, the gap between germline ends came to 13 bases. In DNA, the CDR3 is TGTGCCAGCAGTTTATACCCGACACCAGCGAACACTGAAGCTTTCTTT. Translated, it gives CASSLYPTPANTEAFF.

The CDR3 nucleotides read TGCGCCAGCAGGAGAGAGGGGGCAGATACGCAGTATTTT. Its translation is CASRREGADTQYF. The V call is TRBV4-3, the J call TRBJ2-3; tentatively, D is TRBD1 (6 bases). Trimming pared 6 bases from V and 4 bases from J, leaving 11 bases between. This CDR3 comprises 13 residues. Germline V CDR1 and CDR2: LGHNA, YSLEER.

The rearrangement joins TRBV5-4 to TRBJ1-4; D perhaps matches TRBD1 (6 bases). The CDR3 runs to 14 residues. Germline V gene sequence: CDR1 SGHNT, CDR2 YYREEE (reference sequence). Trimming pared 0 bases from V and 3 bases from J, leaving 6 bases between. In nucleotides, the CDR3 is TGTGCCAGCAGCTTGGGGGGGCCTAATGAAAAACTGTTTTTT. Translation: CASSLGGPNEKLFF.

Here the CDR3 reads CASSLTRETQYF. CDR3 coding DNA: TGTGCCAGCAGCTTAACGCGAGAGACCCAGTACTTC. The genes are TRBV13 and TRBJ2-5, with D unclear. This CDR3 has 12 residues. With 2 bases removed from V and 4 bases from J, the gap between germline ends came to 5 bases. Germline values: CDR1 PRHDT, CDR2 FYEKMQ (reference sequence).

The J gene is TRBJ1-1, the V gene TRBV7-2, with 7 nucleotides matching TRBD1. This CDR3 is built from 12 residues. After removal of 4 bases from V and 10 bases from J, the junction contained 6 bases not matched to a gene. Germline CDR1 and CDR2: SGHTA and FQGNSA. The CDR3 loop reads CASSYRGPGAFF. For the CDR3, the DNA is TGTGCCAGCAGCTACAGGGGCCCGGGAGCTTTCTTT.

This chain joins TRBV5-4 and TRBJ2-5; TRBD1 might be the D (6 bases). Trimming cost V 4 bases and J 1 base, with 11 bases left between them. Germline V gene lookup returns CDR1 SGHNT and CDR2 YYREEE (reference sequence). CDR3 size: 14 residues. The CDR3, as DNA: TGTGCCAGCAGCCCGGACAGCTCCCAAGAGACCCAGTACTTC. Translating gives CASSPDSSQETQYF. Full variable domain (rest looked up from reference TRBV5-4 and TRBJ2-5): ETGVTQSPTHLIKTRGQQVTLRCSSQSGHNTVSWYQQALGQGPQFIFQYYREEENGRGNFPPRFSGLQFPNYSSELNVNALELDDSALYLCASSPDSSQETQYFGPGTRLLVL.

The rearrangement uses TRBV19 and TRBJ2-6; 8 nucleotides align to TRBD1. The length of the CDR3 is 15 residues. The junction had 5 bases not matched to a gene; V was cut back by 6 bases and J by 4 bases. The germline gives CDR1 LNHDA, CDR2 SQIVND (reference sequence). The CDR3 region has the DNA TGTGCCAGTAGGACGACAGGGGTCGGGGCCAACGTCCTGACTTTC. Translation gives CASRTTGVGANVLTF.

The chain uses TRBV7-2 and TRBJ2-1; 13 nucleotides line up with TRBD2. Germline trimming cut 5 bases from V and 4 bases from J; bases unmatched to any gene: 8. Germline V CDR1 and CDR2: SGHTA, FQGNSA. This CDR3 comprises 17 residues. This chain's CDR3 is CASSPLTSGGGYNEQFF. The CDR3 coding sequence is TGTGCCAGCAGCCCCCTCACTAGCGGGGGGGGGTACAATGAGCAGTTCTTC. Drawing the rest from reference TRBV7-2 and TRBJ2-1, the complete variable domain is GAGVSQSPSNKVTEKGKDVELRCDPISGHTALYWYRQSLGQGLEFLIYFQGNSAPDKSGLPSDRFSAERTGGSVSTLTIQRTQQEDSAVYLCASSPLTSGGGYNEQFFGPGTRLTVL.

J is TRBJ1-1 and V is TRBV6-5; perhaps TRBD1 as D (6 bases). This CDR3 has 14 amino acids. V lost 5 bases, J lost 4 bases, and 14 bases lay in between. Germline V gene sequence: CDR1 MNHEY, CDR2 SVGAGI. CDR3 nucleotide sequence: TGTGCCAGCAGTGACCGCAGGGGCAGCACTGAAGCTTTCTTT. Its translation is CASSDRRGSTEAFF.

V and J are TRBV6-4 and TRBJ2-1, with 10 bases aligning to TRBD1. This CDR3 spans 16 amino acids. Germline V gene sequence: CDR1 MRHNA, CDR2 SNTAGT. The V and J ends lost 4 bases and 9 bases, in that order; junction bases with no gene match: 12. CDR3 in amino acids: CASSVYGTGVSGEQFF. CDR3 coding DNA: TGTGCCAGCAGTGTTTACGGGACAGGGGTATCGGGTGAGCAGTTCTTC.

V and J are TRBV15 and TRBJ2-3; 10 bases agree with TRBD2. This CDR3 has 16 amino acids. With 0 bases clipped from V and 6 bases from J, the junction kept 6 bases outside the gene matches. Germline CDR1 reads LNHNV; CDR2 reads YYDKDF (reference sequence). This chain's CDR3 is CATSRDRAGGADTQYF. The CDR3 DNA reads as TGTGCCACCAGCAGAGACAGAGCGGGAGGGGCGGATACGCAGTATTTT.

This chain uses TRBV7-3 with TRBJ2-6; 8 nucleotides line up with TRBD2. The CDR3 is 19 residues long. The ends lost 5 bases at V and 1 base at J; junction bases unmatched: 13. Germline V CDR1 and CDR2: SGHTA, FQGTGA. The CDR3, as DNA: TGTGCCAGCAGCCGCCGCGGGGGGCGGTGGGGTTCTGGGGCCAACGTCCTGACTTTC. This sequence encodes CASSRRGGRWGSGANVLTF.

The rearrangement joins TRBV23-1 to TRBJ1-3; 8 nucleotides align to TRBD1. TRBV23-1 is an ORF; its function is uncertain. With 2 bases clipped from V and 0 bases from J, the junction kept 6 bases outside the gene matches. The CDR3 totals 17 residues. CDR3 sequence (DNA): TGCGCCAGCAGTCAAGAGGACAGGGCCGACTCTGGAAACACCATATATTTT. Its protein is CASSQEDRADSGNTIYF.

This clone appeared once. Within the sample, other DNA sequences also encode this same CDR3. The chain uses TRBV30 and TRBJ1-6; tentative D call: TRBD1 (5 bases). The CDR3 is made up of 19 amino acids. V was shortened by 1 base and J by 4 bases, with 23 bases between the two germline ends. Germline assignment: CDR1 GTSNPN and CDR2 SVGIG (reference sequence). The chain's CDR3 is CAWSDPPPGWLSYNSPLHF. In DNA form, the CDR3 reads TGTGCCTGGAGTGACCCCCCTCCAGGGTGGCTCTCGTATAATTCACCCCTCCACTTT.